The entry below describes one TCR beta chain. V lost 4 bases to trimming and J lost 4 bases; unmatched junction nucleotides: 7. The V gene's germline CDR1 is MNHEY and CDR2 SVGAGI. This CDR3 region has 15 residues. This specimen comes from a study of blood T cell repertoires in COVID-19. As for the study in general: Acute and convalescent COVID-19 specimens originated in the United States, Italy and Spain.

Measured with immunoSEQ multiplex PCR; TCRdb has only the in-frame clones, and not every one. The sample consists of 130,000 or so clones, about 81% of them appearing once. The chain has TRBV6-5 and TRBJ1-2; TRBD1 aligns across 9 bases. The receptor's source is a woman of 80 years or more with acute or convalescent COVID-19. Sequenced: peripheral blood. This CDR3 is CASSSPGQGVYGYTF. The CDR3 DNA follows: TGTGCCAGCAGTTCTCCGGGACAGGGTGTCTATGGCTACACCTTC.